The 24 T cell receptor beta chains below all came from one sample that was sequenced in a study of control samples from healthy donors and cancer patients. Only in-frame clones appear in the TCRdb table, and some are missing; sequencing was by immunoSEQ multiplex PCR. The profile shows roughly 140,000 clones, over 90% of them singletons. Material: blood. The receptors derive from a man aged 45 to 65 in good health.

This clone was observed a handful of times. The V call is TRBV5-1, the J call TRBJ1-3, with 9 bases lining up with TRBD1. This CDR3 region has 14 residues. With 4 bases clipped from V and 9 bases from J, the junction kept 8 bases outside the gene matches. Germline V gene sequence: CDR1 SGHRS, CDR2 YFSETQ. CDR3 sequence (DNA): TGCGCCAGCAGCCTCCGGGACAGGGATAGCACCATATATTTT. Encoded protein: CASSLRDRDSTIYF.

This chain connects TRBV30 to TRBJ1-1; D is unresolved. This CDR3 has 12 amino acids. The germline V gene has CDR1 GTSNPN and CDR2 SVGIG (reference sequence). Trimming stripped 2 bases from V and 1 base from J, with 5 bases between. CDR3 sequence (DNA): TGTGCCTGGAGTCCCAGGAACACTGAAGCTTTCTTT. Protein product: CAWSPRNTEAFF.

For this clone: A read error may account for a junction end that differs from germline. The chain carries TRBV27 and TRBJ1-6; D gene uncertain. CDR1 and CDR2 from the germline V gene are MNHEY and SMNVEV (reference sequence). There are 9 residues in the CDR3. The CDR3 loop is CASGFPLHF. CDR3 in DNA: TGTGCCAGCGGTTTTCCCCTCCACTTT.

This clone showed up just a few times. The rearrangement links TRBV19 to TRBJ1-5, with D unresolved. The CDR3 length is 13 residues. From germline, CDR1 is LNHDA and CDR2 SQIVND (reference sequence). V was pared by 5 bases and J by 5 bases, with 10 bases between. CDR3: CASSPIAHQPQHF. The CDR3 bases are TGTGCCAGTAGTCCCATCGCCCATCAGCCCCAGCATTTT. The full variable domain, with the rest looked up from reference TRBV19 and TRBJ1-5, is DGGITQSPKYLFRKEGQNVTLSCEQNLNHDAMYWYRQDPGQGLRLIYYSQIVNDFQKGDIAEGYSVSREKKESFPLTVTSAQKNPTAFYLCASSPIAHQPQHFGDGTRLSIL.

This clone came up once. The chain links TRBV27 to TRBJ1-6; 8 bases align to TRBD1. CDR3 length equals 19 residues. V was clipped by 7 bases and J by 0 bases; unmatched bases: 14. CDR1 MNHEY and CDR2 SMNVEV come from the germline V gene (reference sequence). The CDR3 protein is CASKGGGTGGSSYNSPLHF. In nucleotides, the CDR3 is TGTGCCAGCAAGGGGGGTGGTACAGGGGGAAGCTCCTATAATTCACCCCTCCACTTT.

The V gene is TRBV7-9, the J gene TRBJ1-5; 8 bases are a match to TRBD1. The trim removed 4 bases at V and 4 bases at J, leaving 3 bases unmatched. The CDR3 covers 14 residues. From germline, CDR1 is SEHNR and CDR2 FQNEAQ (reference sequence). CDR3 DNA sequence: TGTGCCAGCAGCTATACAGGGGGAAATCAGCCCCAGCATTTT. It specifies CASSYTGGNQPQHF.

The CDR3 DNA reads as TGTGCCAGCAGCGGGTGGTCCACCGGGGAGCTGTTTTTT. Protein product: CASSGWSTGELFF. The chain combines TRBV9 with TRBJ2-2; D is uncertain. Trimming stripped 3 bases from V and 4 bases from J, with 7 bases between. CDR1 is SGDLS and CDR2 is YYNGEE in the germline V gene. The CDR3 is 13 amino acids.

This chain joins TRBV19 and TRBJ2-7, with 8 bases aligning to TRBD1. CDR1 is LNHDA and CDR2 is SQIVND in the germline V gene (reference sequence). Trimming cost V 7 bases and J 2 bases; bases outside gene matches: 13. The CDR3 loop spans 16 amino acids. The CDR3 bases are TGTGCCAGTACCGGGCAACGGGACAGGCAACCCTACGAGCAGTACTTC. Its translation: CASTGQRDRQPYEQYF.

V is TRBV7-3 and J is TRBJ2-1, with TRBD1 matching 8 bases. The CDR3 runs to 15 residues. V lost 5 bases, J lost 1 base, and 4 bases stayed unmatched. CDR1 is SGHTA, CDR2 FQGTGA, per germline. The CDR3 coding sequence is TGTGCCAGCAGCCCGGACAGGGCTTCCTACAATGAGCAGTTCTTC. Its translation is CASSPDRASYNEQFF.

The chain couples TRBV6-7 to TRBJ2-7; no clear D. TRBV6-7 is known as an ORF, though its function is uncertain. Trimming took 7 bases from V and 1 from J, leaving 20 bases between them. The CDR3 has 16 residues. The CDR3 spells CASNSGGIDISYEQYF. The CDR3 nucleotides are TGTGCCAGCAATTCAGGCGGTATCGACATTTCCTACGAGCAGTACTTC.

As concerns this clone: One end of the junction is discordant with germline, which a read error may explain. The chain recombines TRBV7-7 with TRBJ2-2; tentatively, D is TRBD1 (6 bases). The germline gives CDR1 SSHAT, CDR2 FNYEAQ (reference sequence). The CDR3 runs 14 residues. The CDR3 reads CASSSSRGTGELFF. The CDR3 bases are TGTGCTAGCAGCTCCTCCAGGGGCACCGGGGAGCTGTTTTTT.

The rearrangement uses TRBV7-2 and TRBJ2-7; 9 bases align to TRBD1. The CDR3 loop spans 14 amino acids. V gave up 6 bases and J gave up 3 bases; unmatched junction bases: 6. Germline V CDR1 and CDR2: SGHTA, FQGNSA. The CDR3 sequence is CASRGGTGFYEQYF. CDR3 bases: TGTGCCAGCAGAGGAGGGACAGGGTTCTACGAGCAGTACTTC.

The chain couples TRBV6-5 to TRBJ1-1; no reliable D call. CDR3 length: 12 residues. Trimming took 5 bases from V and 10 from J, leaving 14 bases between them. The germline V gene encodes CDR1 MNHEY and CDR2 SVGAGI. The CDR3 region is CASSSPRSGAFF. The CDR3 DNA follows: TGTGCCAGCAGTAGCCCCCGATCTGGAGCTTTCTTT.

The CDR3 region has the DNA TGTGCCATCAGTGCAGGGGACTCACCCCTCCACTTT. It translates to CAISAGDSPLHF. The chain has TRBV10-3 and TRBJ1-6; tentatively, D is TRBD1 (6 bases). The germline V and J ends were trimmed by 4 bases and 10 bases, with 8 bases remaining between them. This CDR3 has 12 amino acids. Germline values: CDR1 ENHRY, CDR2 SYGVKD.

The V and J genes are TRBV3-1 (or the pseudogene TRBV3-2) and TRBJ2-3; 9 nucleotides line up with TRBD2. CDR1 and CDR2 from the germline V gene are LGHDT and YNNKEL (reference sequence). The CDR3 has 15 amino acids. V trimming: 2 bases; J trimming: 5 bases; junction bases outside the gene matches: 5. The CDR3: CASSQSATSGDTQYF. As DNA, the CDR3 is TGTGCCAGCAGCCAATCTGCGACTAGCGGAGATACGCAGTATTTT.

The chain recombines TRBV19 with TRBJ1-5; D is possibly TRBD1 (6 bases). The CDR3 loop spans 13 amino acids. CDR1 LNHDA and CDR2 SQIVND come from the germline V gene (reference sequence). V shed 8 bases and J shed 4 bases, with 12 bases lying between them. In DNA form, the CDR3 reads TGTGCCAGTTCCCGGGACAATAATCAGCCCCAGCATTTT. Translated, it gives CASSRDNNQPQHF.

The chain couples TRBV25-1 to TRBJ1-3; 8 nucleotides line up with TRBD1. The germline gives CDR1 MGHDK, CDR2 SYGVNS. CDR3 length equals 14 residues. J gave up 4 bases and V 4 bases, and 3 bases lay outside the gene matches. This CDR3 reads CASSAQGAGNTIYF. The CDR3 nucleotides are TGTGCCAGCAGTGCTCAGGGGGCGGGAAACACCATATATTTT.

The CDR3 sequence is CASSLFRGNQPQHF. For the CDR3, the DNA is TGTGCCAGCAGTTTATTTCGGGGCAATCAGCCCCAGCATTTT. The chain uses TRBV27 and TRBJ1-5; D unclear. CDR1 and CDR2 from the germline V gene are MNHEY and SMNVEV (reference sequence). CDR3 length: 14 amino acids. The germline V and J ends were trimmed by 1 base and 2 bases, with 6 bases remaining between them.

Here the CDR3 reads CATVGGNQETQYF. For the CDR3, the DNA is TGTGCCACCGTGGGGGGGAATCAAGAGACCCAGTACTTC. The chain is built from TRBV6-5 and TRBJ2-5; 7 nucleotides match TRBD2. CDR1 is MNHEY, CDR2 SVGAGI, per germline. Trimming removed 10 bases from V and 2 bases from J; junction bases left unmatched: 7. The CDR3 spans 13 residues.

This clone was seen only once. The chain is built from TRBV10-2 and TRBJ2-3; 9 nucleotides align to TRBD2. Losses at the gene ends were 6 bases for V and 5 bases for J; bases not matched to a gene: 9. The V gene's germline CDR1 is WSHSY and CDR2 SAAADI. This CDR3 is 15 amino acids long. CDR3 coding DNA: TGCGCCAGCAGGAGACTAGCGGCAACGGGAGATACGCAGTATTTT. It is translated as CASRRLAATGDTQYF.

The chain links TRBV29-1 to TRBJ2-2, with 9 bases that match TRBD1. V was clipped by 4 bases and J by 3 bases; unmatched bases: 6. Germline lookup yields CDR1 SQVTM and CDR2 ANQGSEA. This CDR3 comprises 15 residues. The CDR3 nucleotides read TGCAGCGTTGCACCCGGGACAGGGCACACCGGGGAGCTGTTTTTT. Its translation is CSVAPGTGHTGELFF.

The rearrangement links TRBV5-4 to TRBJ1-1; TRBD1 matches 9 bases. The V and J ends lost 0 bases and 5 bases, in that order; junction bases with no gene match: 8. Germline lookup yields CDR1 SGHNT and CDR2 YYREEE (reference sequence). This CDR3 contains 16 residues. CDR3 residues: CASSLGRQGVGTEAFF. CDR3 nucleotide sequence: TGTGCCAGCAGCTTGGGCCGACAGGGGGTAGGGACTGAAGCTTTCTTT.

This rearrangement joins TRBV4-1 to TRBJ2-7; 11 bases match TRBD2. V lost 0 bases and J lost 2; bases outside the gene matches: 0. The CDR3 runs 15 residues. CDR1 is MGHRA, CDR2 YSYEKL, per germline. This CDR3 is CASSQEGLAAYEQYF. In DNA, the CDR3 is TGCGCCAGCAGCCAAGAGGGACTAGCGGCCTACGAGCAGTACTTC.

The chain is built from TRBV7-9 and TRBJ1-5, with D unclear. Trimming removed 1 base at V and 0 bases at J, with 19 bases between. Germline CDR1 SEHNR, CDR2 FQNEAQ (reference sequence). CDR3 length: 19 residues. The CDR3 DNA is TGTGCCAGCAGCTTAGGATCCGGGAAGCAGGCGTATAGCAATCAGCCCCAGCATTTT. Residues: CASSLGSGKQAYSNQPQHF.